What follows are 21 T cell receptor beta chains derived from one specimen sequenced in a study of shared clonotypes between healthy human individuals. The protocol was immunoSEQ multiplex PCR, while the TCRdb copy is restricted to in-frame clones and leaves out a portion. The sample carries over a million clones, roughly 95% recorded once. Sequenced: naive CD4+ T cells sorted from blood. Indicated subset: CD45RA+ positively selected. These TCRs come from a man aged 25-45 years in good health.

The chain combines TRBV28 with TRBJ2-2; the D is unclear. The CDR3 sequence is 12 residues long. Germline V lookup: CDR1 MDHEN, CDR2 SYDVKM. Trimming removed 1 base at V and 8 bases at J, with 5 bases between. The CDR3 DNA is TGTGCCAGCAGTTTATCCAATGGGGAGCTGTTTTTT. Protein sequence: CASSLSNGELFF.

This chain connects TRBV5-1 to TRBJ2-5, with TRBD1 identical over 11 bases. With 4 bases clipped from V and 2 bases from J, the junction kept 4 bases outside the gene matches. The CDR3 is 15 residues long. Germline lookup yields CDR1 SGHRS and CDR2 YFSETQ. Here the CDR3 reads CASSPDRGPQETQYF. The CDR3 nucleotides are TGCGCCAGCAGCCCGGACAGGGGGCCGCAAGAGACCCAGTACTTC. The full variable domain, with the rest looked up from reference TRBV5-1 and TRBJ2-5, is KAGVTQTPRYLIKTRGQQVTLSCSPISGHRSVSWYQQTPGQGLQFLFEYFSETQRNKGNFPGRFSGRQFSNSRSEMNVSTLELGDSALYLCASSPDRGPQETQYFGPGTRLLVL.

Regarding this clone: At the DNA level, this CDR3 is encoded by other sequences in the same sample as well. The chain links TRBV6-1 to TRBJ2-3; 7 bases line up with TRBD1. V was clipped by 2 bases and J by 4 bases; unmatched bases: 3. Germline CDR1 MNHNS, CDR2 SASEGT. CDR3 length equals 14 residues. The CDR3 region is CASSESGGPDTQYF. The CDR3 nucleotides read TGTGCCAGCAGTGAATCAGGGGGTCCAGATACGCAGTATTTT.

The V and J genes are TRBV7-6 and TRBJ2-1; D perhaps matches TRBD2 (5 bases). Trimming removed 5 bases from V and 4 bases from J, with 18 bases in between. The germline CDR1 and CDR2 sequences are SGHVS and FNYEAQ. The length of the CDR3 is 16 residues. As DNA, the CDR3 is TGTGCCAGCAGCCGGGATAGTTTTGGAATTTACAATGAGCAGTTCTTC. Encoded protein: CASSRDSFGIYNEQFF.

The chain carries TRBV18 and TRBJ2-1; 9 bases align to TRBD2. Germline V gene data show CDR1 as KGHSH and CDR2 as LQKENI. The junction had 9 bases not matched to a gene; V was cut back by 4 bases and J by 8 bases. The CDR3 sequence is 15 residues long. For the CDR3, the DNA is TGTGCCAGCTCACGAGGAGGTAGCGGGAGCTATGAGCAGTTCTTC. It is translated as CASSRGGSGSYEQFF.

V is TRBV30 and J is TRBJ2-3; 11 bases fit TRBD2. Germline V gene data show CDR1 as GTSNPN and CDR2 as SVGIG (reference sequence). This CDR3 comprises 14 residues. The V segment lost 6 bases and the J segment 6 bases; nucleotides outside the gene matches: 8. CDR3 loop: CACPLAGASDTQYF. CDR3 bases: TGTGCCTGCCCACTAGCGGGAGCATCTGATACGCAGTATTTT.

The rearrangement joins TRBV5-4 to TRBJ2-1, with D tentatively TRBD1 (6 bases). Germline loops: CDR1 SGHNT, CDR2 YYREEE (reference sequence). The CDR3 loop spans 15 amino acids. Trimming cost V 4 bases and J 6 bases, with 17 bases left between them. The CDR3 region is CASSRDTSSPNEQFF. The CDR3 DNA is TGTGCCAGCAGCAGGGACACCAGCTCCCCCAATGAGCAGTTCTTC. The full variable domain, completed using reference TRBV5-4 and TRBJ2-1, is ETGVTQSPTHLIKTRGQQVTLRCSSQSGHNTVSWYQQALGQGPQFIFQYYREEENGRGNFPPRFSGLQFPNYSSELNVNALELDDSALYLCASSRDTSSPNEQFFGPGTRLTVL.

The chain has TRBV28 and TRBJ1-2; D possibly corresponds to TRBD1 (5 bases). Trimming left V 3 bases short and J 4 bases short, with 12 bases between. The CDR3 spans 14 residues. Germline assignment: CDR1 MDHEN and CDR2 SYDVKM. The CDR3 DNA reads as TGTGCCAGCAGTTTTTGGCAGGGCTCCTATGGCTACACCTTC. It is translated as CASSFWQGSYGYTF.

V usage is TRBV6-5 and J usage is TRBJ1-5; TRBD1 might be the D (6 bases). Germline V gives CDR1 MNHEY, CDR2 SVGAGI. CDR3 size: 12 residues. Trimming cost V 9 bases and J 2 bases, with 8 bases left between them. The CDR3 region has the DNA TGTGCCAGAAACAGGGGCAATCAGCCCCAGCATTTT. Its translation is CARNRGNQPQHF.

The chain employs TRBV5-1 and TRBJ2-3; D call uncertain. The CDR3 covers 16 residues. With 3 bases removed from V and 2 bases from J, the gap between germline ends came to 16 bases. Germline CDR1 SGHRS, CDR2 YFSETQ. The CDR3 protein is CASSWPGPMNTDTQYF. Written as DNA, the CDR3 is TGCGCCAGCAGCTGGCCCGGACCGATGAACACAGATACGCAGTATTTT.

The chain employs TRBV6-1 and TRBJ1-2, with D maybe TRBD1 (6 bases). Germline V gene lookup returns CDR1 MNHNS and CDR2 SASEGT. The CDR3 sequence is 13 residues long. Trimming shortened V by 2 bases and J by 8 bases, and 12 bases separated the two germline ends. As DNA, the CDR3 is TGTGCCAGCAGTGAATTCGCAGGGGACGGCTACACCTTC. Encoded protein: CASSEFAGDGYTF.

V and J are TRBV9 and TRBJ2-3; 8 positions match TRBD2. Germline V gene lookup returns CDR1 SGDLS and CDR2 YYNGEE. V trimming: 4 bases; J trimming: 6 bases; junction bases outside the gene matches: 13. CDR3 length equals 16 residues. In DNA, the CDR3 is TGTGCCAGCAGCCCTCGCGGTTCGGGAGGGCCGGATACGCAGTATTTT. It yields the protein CASSPRGSGGPDTQYF. Full variable domain (rest looked up from reference TRBV9 and TRBJ2-3): DSGVTQTPKHLITATGQRVTLRCSPRSGDLSVYWYQQSLDQGLQFLIQYYNGEERAKGNILERFSAQQFPDLHSELNLSSLELGDSALYFCASSPRGSGGPDTQYFGPGTRLTVL.

The chain employs TRBV28 and TRBJ2-7, with unresolved D. Trimming took 3 bases from V and 4 from J, leaving 7 bases between them. The CDR3 length is 12 residues. Germline V CDR1 and CDR2: MDHEN, SYDVKM. The DNA of the CDR3 is TGTGCCAGCAGTTTTTCTTGGTACGAGCAGTACTTC. It yields the protein CASSFSWYEQYF.

This chain connects TRBV20-1 to TRBJ2-5; no reliable D call. CDR3 length: 11 residues. V lost 1 base and J 5 bases, leaving 5 bases between the germline ends. Germline V CDR1 and CDR2: DFQATT, SNEGSKA (reference sequence). The CDR3 region has the DNA TGCAGTGCTAGAGTCCTTGAGACCCAGTACTTC. Its protein product is CSARVLETQYF.

This clone was recorded only once. This chain joins TRBV27 and TRBJ2-1; TRBD2 matches at 12 bases. The CDR3 runs 15 residues. The germline V gene encodes CDR1 MNHEY and CDR2 SMNVEV (reference sequence). V was clipped by 7 bases and J by 12 bases; unmatched bases: 13. The CDR3 nucleotides read TGTGCCAGCAATTCCGTGACTAGCGGGAGTCAGGGGCAGTTCTTC. Its protein product is CASNSVTSGSQGQFF.

The chain joins TRBV27 to TRBJ2-4; 7 bases are shared with TRBD2. CDR3 length equals 16 residues. Trimming took 4 bases from V and 1 from J; bases not matched to a gene: 7. CDR1 and CDR2 from the germline V gene are MNHEY and SMNVEV (reference sequence). The CDR3 sequence: CASSSRLLAAKNIQYF. The CDR3, as DNA: TGTGCCAGCAGTTCTCGGCTACTAGCGGCCAAAAACATTCAGTACTTC.

The V call is TRBV9, the J call TRBJ2-3; 9 bases agree with TRBD2. The CDR3 runs to 18 residues. V gave up 2 bases and J gave up 4 bases; unmatched junction bases: 14. Germline V gives CDR1 SGDLS, CDR2 YYNGEE. The CDR3 coding sequence is TGTGCCAGCAGCGTGTCTCTAGCGGGGACGGTCAAGGCAGATACGCAGTATTTT. Residues: CASSVSLAGTVKADTQYF.

About this clone: Other nucleotide sequences in the sample specify the same CDR3. The J gene is TRBJ1-1, the V gene TRBV5-1, with unresolved D. The CDR3 runs 13 residues. Germline CDR1 SGHRS, CDR2 YFSETQ. Trimming left V 0 bases short and J 1 base short, with 4 bases between. CDR3 sequence: CASSLAQNTEAFF. The CDR3 bases are TGCGCCAGCAGCTTGGCGCAGAACACTGAAGCTTTCTTT.

The chain links TRBV4-2 to TRBJ2-7; the match to TRBD1 covers 8 bases. CDR3 size: 17 residues. Germline V CDR1 and CDR2: LGHNA, YNFKEQ. Losses at the gene ends were 1 base for V and 2 bases for J; bases not matched to a gene: 10. CDR3 in amino acids: CASSQVVGDRGTYEQYF. The DNA for the CDR3 is TGTGCCAGCAGCCAAGTTGTTGGAGACAGGGGCACCTACGAGCAGTACTTC.

This chain uses TRBV5-1 with TRBJ2-7, with 9 bases matching TRBD1. Per germline, CDR1 SGHRS and CDR2 YFSETQ. With 4 bases clipped from V and 6 bases from J, the junction kept 11 bases outside the gene matches. The CDR3 is 15 amino acids. The CDR3 DNA is TGCGCCAGCAGCCTTCTCCCGGGACAGGGTATCGAGCAGTACTTC. Translating it yields CASSLLPGQGIEQYF.

The chain has TRBV29-1 and TRBJ2-2; TRBD2 matches at 8 bases. V lost 7 bases, J lost 2 bases, and 6 bases stayed unmatched. CDR1 SQVTM and CDR2 ANQGSEA come from the germline V gene. The CDR3 is made up of 14 amino acids. CDR3 loop: CSAVLAVNTGELFF. The CDR3 nucleotides read TGCAGCGCCGTACTAGCGGTTAACACCGGGGAGCTGTTTTTT.